These T cell receptor beta chains were read from a single sample in a study of metastatic and nonmetastatic thyroid tumors. TCRdb re-called clones via MiXCR from the PCR reads. The repertoire holds just over 20,000 clones, with around 16% as singletons. The sample consisted of blood. These receptors were taken from a female donor with papillary thyroid cancer or a benign thyroid nodule (not recorded which). Some clones in this sample may be carry-over from other donors' samples. Each CDR3 is given with its conserved first and last residue. The D gene is left open where the match is weak. Not all rows give a size; the values are once, few, many and, for expanded clones, a class.

CASSLAGGRGVETQYF,TGTGCCAGCAGCCTGGCGGGGGGGCGAGGTGTGGAGACCCAGTACTTC,TRBV9,TRBJ2-5,16,-,TRBD2
CASSPEVLAEQYF,TGTGCCAGTAGTCCGGAGGTTTTGGCCGAGCAGTACTTC,TRBV19,TRBJ2-7,13,many,-
CASSLGYFTSGGYYNEQFF,TGCGCCAGCAGCTTGGGGTACTTCACTAGCGGGGGGTACTACAATGAGCAGTTCTTC,TRBV5-1,TRBJ2-1,19,many,TRBD2
CSVGQGANTIYF,TGCAGCGTTGGACAGGGAGCAAACACCATATATTTT,TRBV29-1,TRBJ1-3,12,many,TRBD1
CASRDNNYGYTF,TGCGCCAGCCGGGACAACAACTATGGCTACACCTTC,TRBV10-2,TRBJ1-2,12,many,-
CASQDSSTTNEKLFF,TGTGCCAGCCAGGACAGCTCTACAACTAATGAAAAACTGTTTTTT,TRBV19,TRBJ1-4,15,many,-
CAWSADRFNEQFF,TGTGCCTGGTCTGCGGATAGGTTTAATGAGCAGTTCTTC,TRBV30,TRBJ2-1,13,-,-
CASSLVSGSSYEQYF,TGCGCCAGCAGCTTGGTCTCGGGGAGCTCCTACGAGCAGTACTTC,TRBV5-1,TRBJ2-7,15,-,-
CASSPSTGGKLFF,TGTGCCAGCTCACCCTCGACAGGAGGAAAACTGTTTTTT,TRBV18,TRBJ1-4,13,many,-
CASSLEGGAGGYTF,TGTGCCAGCAGCCTAGAGGGGGGCGCGGGTGGCTACACCTTC,TRBV6-1,TRBJ1-2,14,few,-
CASSPHPGAGGNTEAFF,TGTGCCAGCAGTCCCCACCCAGGTGCGGGGGGGAACACTGAAGCTTTCTTT,TRBV27,TRBJ1-1,17,medium-sized,-
CASSTTYSNQPQHF,TGTGCCAGCAGTACAACTTATAGCAATCAGCCCCAGCATTTT,TRBV6-1,TRBJ1-5,14,medium-sized,-
CASSFTGQGAYNEQFF,TGTGCCAGCAGTTTCACAGGACAGGGGGCCTACAATGAGCAGTTCTTC,TRBV7-9,TRBJ2-1,16,many,TRBD1
CASSDRGELMKKLFF,TGTGCCAGCAGTGATCGGGGGGAGTTAATGAAAAAACTGTTTTTT,TRBV2,TRBJ1-4,15,medium-sized,-
CASSTSGITIYNEQFF,TGTGCCAGCAGCACCTCCGGGATAACGATTTACAATGAGCAGTTCTTC,TRBV6-1,TRBJ2-1,16,few,-
CASSLFNRINEKLFF,TGTGCCAGCTCACTGTTCAATCGGATTAATGAAAAACTGTTTTTT,TRBV18,TRBJ1-4,15,-,-
CASSTGQEETQYF,TGTGCCAGCAGTACGGGACAGGAGGAGACCCAGTACTTC,TRBV28,TRBJ2-5,13,-,TRBD1
CASMDGEAETQYF,TGTGCCAGCATGGACGGCGAGGCGGAGACCCAGTACTTC,TRBV6-1,TRBJ2-5,13,many,-
CASTLRRSSYNEQFF,TGTGCCAGCACTCTGAGGCGAAGCTCCTACAATGAGCAGTTCTTC,TRBV12-3/TRBV12-4,TRBJ2-1,15,many,-
CASSVAGSSYTEAFF,TGTGCCAGCAGCGTAGCTGGCAGCAGCTACACTGAAGCTTTCTTT,TRBV9,TRBJ1-1,15,many,-
CASSDETGNLNTEAFF,TGTGCCAGCAGTGATGAAACAGGAAATCTGAACACTGAAGCTTTCTTT,TRBV6-4,TRBJ1-1,16,many,-
CASSPTAPQPQHF,TGTGCCAGCAGTCCAACGGCCCCCCAGCCCCAGCATTTT,TRBV2,TRBJ1-5,13,medium-sized,-
CASSQDLGSGSYNEQFF,TGCGCCAGCAGCCAAGATCTCGGTAGCGGGAGCTACAATGAGCAGTTCTTC,TRBV4-1,TRBJ2-1,17,few,TRBD2
CASSLVSRYGYTF,TGTGCCAGCAGCTTAGTTTCCCGATATGGCTACACCTTC,TRBV7-9,TRBJ1-2,13,many,-
CATSWTLGLNEQFF,TGTGCCACCAGCTGGACCCTTGGTCTCAATGAGCAGTTCTTC,TRBV15,TRBJ2-1,14,many,-
CASSSHRDRGNSPLHF,TGCGCCAGCAGCTCACACCGGGACAGGGGTAATTCACCCCTCCACTTT,TRBV5-1,TRBJ1-6,16,once,TRBD1
CASSVTGAVTEAFF,TGTGCCAGCAGTGTAACAGGGGCTGTCACTGAAGCTTTCTTT,TRBV6-2/TRBV6-3,TRBJ1-1,14,many,TRBD1
CAISEGPLGYGYTF,TGTGCCATCAGTGAGGGACCCCTGGGTTATGGCTACACCTTC,TRBV10-3,TRBJ1-2,14,many,-
CASSVQGPGELFF,TGTGCCAGCAGCGTACAGGGGCCCGGGGAGCTGTTTTTT,TRBV9,TRBJ2-2,13,many,-
CASSVEWLSGELFF,TGTGCCAGCAGCGTAGAGTGGCTTTCCGGGGAGCTGTTTTTT,TRBV9,TRBJ2-2,14,many,-
CATSDATNEKLFF,TGTGCCACCAGTGATGCAACTAATGAAAAACTGTTTTTT,TRBV24-1,TRBJ1-4,13,many,-
CASSLVGSYSNQPQHF,TGTGCCAGCAGCTTAGTTGGGTCGTATAGCAATCAGCCCCAACATTTT,TRBV11-2,TRBJ1-5,16,many,-
CASSSISGGTYNEQFF,TGTGCCAGCAGCAGCATTAGCGGGGGGACATACAATGAGCAGTTCTTC,TRBV11-1,TRBJ2-1,16,-,TRBD2
CSATRRGTDTQYF,TGCAGTGCCACCCGGCGGGGGACAGATACGCAGTATTTT,TRBV20-1,TRBJ2-3,13,many,TRBD2
CASSETPGPPPEQFF,TGTGCCAGCAGTGAAACCCCGGGACCACCCCCCGAGCAGTTCTTC,TRBV27,TRBJ2-1,15,many,-
CASSLGTARGGETQYF,TGTGCCAGCAGCTTAGGAACGGCTAGGGGAGGAGAGACCCAGTACTTC,TRBV11-2,TRBJ2-5,16,-,-
CASSEPGVETQYF,TGTGCCAGCAGTGAACCCGGAGTAGAGACCCAGTACTTC,TRBV25-1,TRBJ2-5,13,many,-
CATSSTDRGAFF,TGTGCCACCTCATCTACCGACAGGGGGGCTTTCTTT,TRBV28,TRBJ1-1,12,-,TRBD1